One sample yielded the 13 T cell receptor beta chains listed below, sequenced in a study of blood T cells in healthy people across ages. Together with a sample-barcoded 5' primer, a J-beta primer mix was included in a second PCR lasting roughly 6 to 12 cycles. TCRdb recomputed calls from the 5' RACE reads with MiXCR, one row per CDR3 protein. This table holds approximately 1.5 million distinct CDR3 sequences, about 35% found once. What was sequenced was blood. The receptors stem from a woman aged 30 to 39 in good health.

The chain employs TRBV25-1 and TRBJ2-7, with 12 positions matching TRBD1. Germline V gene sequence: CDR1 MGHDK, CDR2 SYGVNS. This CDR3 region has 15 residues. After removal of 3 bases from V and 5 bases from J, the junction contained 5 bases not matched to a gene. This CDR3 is CASSDRDRGLHEQYF. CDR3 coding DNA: TGTGCCAGCAGTGATCGGGACAGGGGGCTCCACGAGCAGTACTTC.

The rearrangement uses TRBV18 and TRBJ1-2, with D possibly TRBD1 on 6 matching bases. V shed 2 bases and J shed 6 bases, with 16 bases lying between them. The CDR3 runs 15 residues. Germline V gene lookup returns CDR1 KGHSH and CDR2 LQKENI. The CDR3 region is CASSPGGFPEHGYTF. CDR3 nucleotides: TGTGCCAGCTCACCAGGGGGCTTTCCGGAGCATGGCTACACCTTC.

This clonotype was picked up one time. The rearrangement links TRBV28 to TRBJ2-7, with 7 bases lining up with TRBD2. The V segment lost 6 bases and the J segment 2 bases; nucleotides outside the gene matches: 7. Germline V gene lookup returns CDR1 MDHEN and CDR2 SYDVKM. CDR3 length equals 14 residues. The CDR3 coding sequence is TGTGCCAGCAGCCCCTGGGAGGGCGCCTACGAGCAGTACTTC. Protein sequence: CASSPWEGAYEQYF. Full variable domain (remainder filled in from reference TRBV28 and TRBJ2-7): DVKVTQSSRYLVKRTGEKVFLECVQDMDHENMFWYRQDPGLGLRLIYFSYDVKMKEKGDIPEGYSVSREKKERFSLILESASTNQTSMYLCASSPWEGAYEQYFGPGTRLTVT.

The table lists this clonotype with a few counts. The CDR3 spells CASSHSGAGGFYNEQFF. DNA for the CDR3: TGTGCCAGCAGCCACTCCGGAGCGGGAGGATTCTACAATGAGCAGTTCTTC. The chain couples TRBV5-6 to TRBJ2-1; TRBD2 aligns across 9 bases. CDR3 length equals 17 residues. Unmatched junction bases numbered 11, after V lost 4 bases and J lost 3 bases. Germline assignment: CDR1 SGHDT and CDR2 YYEEEE.

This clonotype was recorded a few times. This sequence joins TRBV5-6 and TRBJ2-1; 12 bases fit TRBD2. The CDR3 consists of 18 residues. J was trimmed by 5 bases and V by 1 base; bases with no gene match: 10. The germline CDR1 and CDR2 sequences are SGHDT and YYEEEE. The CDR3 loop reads CASSLKGLAGLRDNEQFF. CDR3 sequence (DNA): TGTGCCAGCAGCTTGAAGGGACTAGCGGGTCTGAGGGACAATGAGCAGTTCTTC. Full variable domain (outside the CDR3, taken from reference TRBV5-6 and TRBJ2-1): DAGVTQSPTHLIKTRGQQVTLRCSPKSGHDTVSWYQQALGQGPQFIFQYYEEEERQRGNFPDRFSGHQFPNYSSELNVNALLLGDSALYLCASSLKGLAGLRDNEQFFGPGTRLTVL.

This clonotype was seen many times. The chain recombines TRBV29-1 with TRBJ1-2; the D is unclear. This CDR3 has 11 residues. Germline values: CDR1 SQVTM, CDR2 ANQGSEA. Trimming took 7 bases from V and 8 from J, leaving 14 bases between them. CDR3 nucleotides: TGCAGCGGCTTGGAGGCCGTAGGCTACACCTTC. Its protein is CSGLEAVGYTF.

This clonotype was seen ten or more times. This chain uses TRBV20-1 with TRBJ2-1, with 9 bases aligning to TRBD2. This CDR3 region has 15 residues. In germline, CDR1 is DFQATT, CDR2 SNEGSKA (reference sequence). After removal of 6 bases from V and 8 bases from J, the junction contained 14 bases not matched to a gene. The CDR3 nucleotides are TGCAGTGCCCCCGGGGCTGGCGGGGGGGCGCATGAGCAGTTCTTC. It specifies CSAPGAGGGAHEQFF.

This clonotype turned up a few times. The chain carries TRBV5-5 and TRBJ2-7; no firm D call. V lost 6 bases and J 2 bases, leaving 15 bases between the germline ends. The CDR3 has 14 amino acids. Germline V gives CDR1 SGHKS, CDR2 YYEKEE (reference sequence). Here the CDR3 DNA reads TGTGCCAGCACCCATGGAGTTTACCCCTACGAGCAGTACTTC. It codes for CASTHGVYPYEQYF.

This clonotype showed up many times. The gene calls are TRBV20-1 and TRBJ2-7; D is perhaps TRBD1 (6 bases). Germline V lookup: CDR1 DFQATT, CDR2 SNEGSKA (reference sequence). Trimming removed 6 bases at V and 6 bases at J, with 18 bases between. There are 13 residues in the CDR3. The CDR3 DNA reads TGCAGTGCCGCGCCCCAGGGGCTCAGCGAGCAGTACTTC. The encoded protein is CSAAPQGLSEQYF.

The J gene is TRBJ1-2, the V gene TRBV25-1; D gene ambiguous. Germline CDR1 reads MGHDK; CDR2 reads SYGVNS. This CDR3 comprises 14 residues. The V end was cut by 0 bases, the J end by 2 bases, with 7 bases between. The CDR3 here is CASSEYLQNYGYTF. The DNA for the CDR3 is TGTGCCAGCAGTGAATATTTGCAGAACTATGGCTACACCTTC.

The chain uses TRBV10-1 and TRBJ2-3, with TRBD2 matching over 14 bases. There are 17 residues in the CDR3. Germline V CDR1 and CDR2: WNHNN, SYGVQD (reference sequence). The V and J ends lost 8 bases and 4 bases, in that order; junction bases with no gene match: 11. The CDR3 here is CASAGTSGGASPDTQYF. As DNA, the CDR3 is TGCGCCAGCGCTGGGACTAGCGGGGGCGCATCCCCAGATACGCAGTATTTT.

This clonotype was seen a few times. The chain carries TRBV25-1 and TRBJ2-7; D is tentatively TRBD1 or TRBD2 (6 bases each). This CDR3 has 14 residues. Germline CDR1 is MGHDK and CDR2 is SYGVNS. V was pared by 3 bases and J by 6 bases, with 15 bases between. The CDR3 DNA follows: TGTGCCAGCAGTGATGGGGGGCATAAGAGCGAGCAGTACTTC. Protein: CASSDGGHKSEQYF.

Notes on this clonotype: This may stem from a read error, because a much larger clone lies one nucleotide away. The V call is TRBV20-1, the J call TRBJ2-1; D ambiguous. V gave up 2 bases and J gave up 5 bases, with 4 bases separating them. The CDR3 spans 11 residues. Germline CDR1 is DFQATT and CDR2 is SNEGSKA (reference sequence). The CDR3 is CSARKHNEQFF. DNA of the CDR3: TGCAGTGCTAGAAAGCACAATGAGCAGTTCTTC.